This TCR beta chain appears in the sequencing data of a study of blood T cell repertoires in COVID-19. Study-level background: Samples came from the United States, Italy and Spain, spanning acute and convalescent COVID-19. T cells, B-cell-depleted T cells, or PBMCs provided the cDNA or gDNA that served as material.

This clone was seen a handful of times. In germline, CDR1 is MDHEN, CDR2 SYDVKM. The CDR3 spans 14 residues. The junction had 10 bases not matched to a gene; V was cut back by 7 bases and J by 10 bases. Source study methods: Using reference gene primer amplification, nucleated cell counts were estimated. Method: immunoSEQ multiplex PCR; TCRdb's copy keeps in-frame clones and lacks some. From that table come the V and J calls and clone size; the DNA was used to work out D and trimming. The table lists some 270,000 clones, 86% of them singletons. Sequencing was done on a sample of peripheral blood. The source of this sequence is a middle-aged man with active or convalescent COVID-19. This chain uses TRBV28 with TRBJ1-4; TRBD1 agrees at 9 bases. The CDR3 reads CASNSGTGFGKLFF. In DNA, the CDR3 is TGTGCCAGCAATTCCGGGACAGGGTTCGGAAAACTGTTTTTT.